The clone carrying this TCR beta chain was seen just once. Trimming left V 5 bases short and J 3 bases short, with 16 bases between. The CDR3 is made up of 15 amino acids. Germline CDR1 and CDR2: SGHNT and YENEEA. The data derive from a study of shared clonotypes between healthy human individuals. Replicate sorted-subset PCRs were loaded with approximately 200 ng DNA, about 31,000 T cell genomes. Assay used: immunoSEQ multiplex PCR; TCRdb lists only in-frame clones, some missing. The sample shows a few million clones, 90% to 95% of them seen only once. The specimen sequenced was naive CD4+ T cells from PBMCs. The subset is: CD45RA+ positively selected. This TCR was sampled from a man aged 18 to 30 in good health. Some clones in this sample may be carry-over from other donors' samples. V and J are TRBV11-3 and TRBJ1-1, with D possibly TRBD1 on 6 matching bases. CDR3: CASSPGQSPYTEAFF. In DNA, the CDR3 is TGTGCCAGCAGCCCAGGACAGAGCCCGTACACTGAAGCTTTCTTT.